The 8 T cell receptor beta chains below come from one sample, sequenced in a study of T cell responses to AZD1222 COVID-19 vaccine (dated by TCRdb to about 2021). The library relied on the immunoSEQ multiplex PCR assay. The clones in this table, taken by TCRdb from immuneACCESS, are in-frame only. Not every clone is retained; where verified, under half of the shortfall comes from an unresolved V gene, and the cause of the rest is unknown. Present in this sample are 90,000 to 120,000 clones, approximately 87% of which were seen just once. 3% to 4% of the sample is taken by the ten largest. What this sample's time point label stands for: baseline before first vaccination. The material sequenced was peripheral blood, taken on day 0 of AZD1222 vaccination. The receptors derive from an adult in good health.

The gene calls are TRBV11-2 and TRBJ2-2; D possibly corresponds to TRBD1 (5 bases). This CDR3 has 16 residues. Germline V gene data show CDR1 as SGHAT and CDR2 as FQNNGV. Trimming left V 4 bases short and J 4 bases short, with 16 bases between. DNA for the CDR3: TGTGCCAGCAGCTCCCCAAAGGGGCGTAGCACCGGGGAGCTGTTTTTT. Translating gives CASSSPKGRSTGELFF.

This chain joins TRBV5-1 and TRBJ1-2; D unresolved. CDR1 and CDR2 from the germline V gene are SGHRS and YFSETQ. The CDR3 runs 15 residues. The V gene lost 0 bases and the J gene lost 4 bases, with 13 bases spanning the gap. The chain's CDR3 is CASSLAMRSLYGYTF. As DNA, the CDR3 is TGCGCCAGCAGCTTGGCGATGAGGTCTCTCTATGGCTACACCTTC.

This clone was counted once. The chain employs TRBV30 and TRBJ2-2; D gene uncertain. Trimming shortened V by 2 bases and J by 9 bases, and 13 bases separated the two germline ends. Looked up from germline, CDR1 is GTSNPN and CDR2 is SVGIG (reference sequence). There are 13 residues in the CDR3. This CDR3 is CAWSRAADRELFF. In DNA, the CDR3 is TGTGCCTGGAGTAGGGCGGCAGACCGGGAGCTGTTTTTT.

The gene calls are TRBV24-1 and TRBJ2-5; 10 bases agree with TRBD2. The V gene end was trimmed by 6 bases and the J gene end by 5 bases; junction bases not matched to a gene: 2. This CDR3 contains 13 residues. CDR1 is KGHDR, CDR2 SFDVKD, per germline. In nucleotides, the CDR3 is TGTGCCACCAGTCTAGCGGGGGAGGAGACCCAGTACTTC. Encoded protein: CATSLAGEETQYF.

DNA of the CDR3: TGTGCCAGCACTACGTTGGTTGGACAGGGGAAGGGCTACACCTTC. Translated, it gives CASTTLVGQGKGYTF. This sequence joins TRBV5-5 and TRBJ1-2; 9 bases are a match to TRBD1. The CDR3 runs 15 residues. CDR1 and CDR2 (germline): SGHKS, YYEKEE (reference sequence). Trimming cost V 6 bases and J 8 bases; bases outside gene matches: 14.

The chain couples TRBV7-2 to TRBJ2-3, with 7 bases fitting TRBD2. Germline-derived CDR1 and CDR2 are SGHTA and FQGNSA. This CDR3 contains 15 residues. After removal of 4 bases from V and 2 bases from J, the junction contained 6 bases not matched to a gene. Here the CDR3 reads CASSSGGTHTDTQYF. CDR3 nucleotides: TGTGCCAGCAGCTCCGGGGGGACCCACACAGATACGCAGTATTTT.

This sequence joins TRBV7-9 and TRBJ2-2, with a possible D match to TRBD1 (6 bases). The CDR3 is 15 residues long. Germline assignment: CDR1 SEHNR and CDR2 FQNEAQ (reference sequence). Trimming took 3 bases from V and 5 from J, leaving 13 bases between them. The CDR3 DNA reads TGTGCCAGCAGCTTTAGGGCGCAGGGGACCGGGGAGCTGTTTTTT. Translating gives CASSFRAQGTGELFF. The full variable domain, in which reference TRBV7-9 and TRBJ2-2 provide the parts outside the CDR3, is DTGVSQNPRHKITKRGQNVTFRCDPISEHNRLYWYRQTLGQGPEFLTYFQNEAQLEKSRLLSDRFSAERPKGSFSTLEIQRTEQGDSAMYLCASSFRAQGTGELFFGEGSRLTVL.

The chain recombines TRBV11-3 with TRBJ1-1; perhaps TRBD1 as D (5 bases). Germline-derived CDR1 and CDR2 are SGHNT and YENEEA. The CDR3 length is 11 residues. The germline V and J ends were trimmed by 5 bases and 8 bases, with 9 bases remaining between them. The CDR3 DNA reads as TGTGCCAGCAGCGGAGGGGCAGAAGCTTTCTTT. Amino acids: CASSGGAEAFF.